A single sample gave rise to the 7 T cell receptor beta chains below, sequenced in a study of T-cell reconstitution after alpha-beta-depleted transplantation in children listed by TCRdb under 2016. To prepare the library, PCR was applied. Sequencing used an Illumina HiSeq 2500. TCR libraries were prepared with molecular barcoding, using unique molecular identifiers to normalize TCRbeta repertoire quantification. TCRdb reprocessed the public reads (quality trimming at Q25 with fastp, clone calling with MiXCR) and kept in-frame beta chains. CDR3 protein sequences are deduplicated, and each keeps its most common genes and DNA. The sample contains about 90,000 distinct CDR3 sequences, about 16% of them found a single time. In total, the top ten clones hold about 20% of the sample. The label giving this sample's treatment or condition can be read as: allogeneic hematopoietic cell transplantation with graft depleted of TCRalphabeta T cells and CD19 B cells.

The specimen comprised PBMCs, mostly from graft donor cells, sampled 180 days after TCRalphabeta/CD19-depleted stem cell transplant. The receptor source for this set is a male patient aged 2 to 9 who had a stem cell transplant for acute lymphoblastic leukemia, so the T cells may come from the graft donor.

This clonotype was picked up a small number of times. The CDR3 DNA sequence: TGCAGTGCTAGTAGGGAACCTTCTAGGAGGCCCCAGCATTTT. It codes for CSASREPSRRPQHF. V is TRBV20-1 and J is TRBJ1-5; D not resolved. V was clipped by 3 bases and J by 9 bases, with 18 bases between them. The germline V gene has CDR1 DFQATT and CDR2 SNEGSKA (reference sequence). The CDR3 runs to 14 residues.

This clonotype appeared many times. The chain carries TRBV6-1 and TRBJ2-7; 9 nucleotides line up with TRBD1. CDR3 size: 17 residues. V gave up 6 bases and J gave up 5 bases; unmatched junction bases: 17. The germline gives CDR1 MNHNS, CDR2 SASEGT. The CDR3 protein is CASRPTRDRDRVDEQYF. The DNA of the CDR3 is TGTGCCAGCAGACCAACCAGGGACCGGGACAGGGTCGACGAGCAGTACTTC.

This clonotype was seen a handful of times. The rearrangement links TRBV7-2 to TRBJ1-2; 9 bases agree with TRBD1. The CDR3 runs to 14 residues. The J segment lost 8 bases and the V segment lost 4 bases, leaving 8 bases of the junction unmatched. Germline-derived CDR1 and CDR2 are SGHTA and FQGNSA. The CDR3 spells CASSSGQGLGGYTF. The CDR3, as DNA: TGTGCCAGCAGCTCGGGACAGGGCCTTGGAGGCTACACCTTC.

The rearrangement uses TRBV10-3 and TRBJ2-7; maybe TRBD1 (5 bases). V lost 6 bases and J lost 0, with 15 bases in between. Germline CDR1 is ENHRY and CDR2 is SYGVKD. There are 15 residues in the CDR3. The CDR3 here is CAISTRKTDSYEQYF. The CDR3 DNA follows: TGTGCCATCAGCACCAGGAAGACAGACTCCTACGAGCAGTACTTC.

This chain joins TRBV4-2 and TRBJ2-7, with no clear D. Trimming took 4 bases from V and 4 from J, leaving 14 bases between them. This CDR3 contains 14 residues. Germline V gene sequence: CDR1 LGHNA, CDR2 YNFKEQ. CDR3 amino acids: CASSPSWAAYEQYF. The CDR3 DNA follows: TGTGCCAGCAGCCCCTCTTGGGCGGCATACGAGCAGTACTTC.

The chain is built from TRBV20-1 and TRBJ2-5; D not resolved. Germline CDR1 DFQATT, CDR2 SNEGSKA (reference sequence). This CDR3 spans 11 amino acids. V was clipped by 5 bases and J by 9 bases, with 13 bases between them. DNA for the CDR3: TGCAGTGCTTTACAAACTCCGGCCCAGTACTTC. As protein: CSALQTPAQYF.

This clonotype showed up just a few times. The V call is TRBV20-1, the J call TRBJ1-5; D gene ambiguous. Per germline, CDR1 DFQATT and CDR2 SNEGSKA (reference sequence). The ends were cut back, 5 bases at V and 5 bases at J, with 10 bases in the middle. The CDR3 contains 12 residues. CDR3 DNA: TGCAGTGCTCGCGTTCAATATCAGCCCCAGCATTTT. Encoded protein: CSARVQYQPQHF.